The TCR beta chain under discussion was sequenced for a study of blood T cells in healthy people across ages (dated by TCRdb to between 2014 and 2017). Regarding the study in general: In model experiments, template switching captured about one uniquely barcoded TCR beta cDNA molecule for every two T cells. The study measured age-related changes in TCR beta repertoire diversity using deep sequencing normalized with unique cDNA molecular identifiers. For two donors (one aged 18 to 30 and one aged 80 or older), the study analyzed two additional independent replicas of 1 million unique cDNA reads from the same blood draw. Four age groups were formed from the donors: young (average roughly 16 years), middle-aged (just under 40), aged (approximately 60) and long-lived (less than 85). Study-wide findings and limitations: Donor CMV infection status was unknown, potentially confounding age-related changes in expanded clonotypes. Compared with the aged group, the long-lived group had more naive CD4+ T cells, fewer expanded clones and increased TCR diversity, suggesting age selection. Observed TCR beta diversity per million T cells fell roughly linearly with age, and a significant reduction was already apparent by age about 43. Bulk unsorted PBMC profiling prevented conclusive comparison of naive and antigen-experienced compartments. There was a strong correlation between observed TCR beta diversity and the percentage of naive T cells measured by flow cytometry. Estimates of total diversity from one million sequenced T cells were regarded as lower bounds and underestimates.

Concerning this clonotype: Its antigen specificity is not known. Base qualities are not provided; no much larger clone lies one nucleotide away.

Reading the germline V gene (reference sequence) gives CDR1 DFQATT and CDR2 SNEGSKA. V drops 0 bases and J drops 7 bases, leaving 18 bases in between. The CDR3 covers 15 residues, taking in both the cysteine and the phenylalanine. The entry retains the CDR3 DNA only, 45 bases that are in frame from base 1. The roughly 39 donors, aged about 6 to 100 years, were systemically healthy Caucasian individuals from Russia. Each donor gave ten milliliters of peripheral blood, collected into EDTA-treated Vacutainer tubes. PBMCs were isolated by Ficoll-Paque density-gradient centrifugation, with at least 6 million obtained per sample. Total RNA was extracted from PBMCs with Trizol reagent, with at least 6 micrograms obtained per sample. For every donor, flow cytometry on a PBMC aliquot measured the percentage of naive CD45RAhigh/CD27high T cells. Libraries came from 5' RACE. These reads were obtained on an Illumina HiSeq 2500. A second PCR of roughly 7 to 12 cycles was run with a J-beta primer mix and a sample-barcoded 5' primer. Each TCR beta cDNA molecule received a unique molecular identifier from a template-switch 5' adaptor carrying 12 random nucleotides. Each sample yielded at least 2.5 million CDR3-containing paired-end reads. All of the RNA was converted into first-strand cDNA using the Mint cDNA synthesis kit, with a TRBC-specific oligonucleotide serving as the primer. All cDNA was treated with uracil-DNA glycosylase and then went through a first 18-cycle PCR with the universal primers M1SS and BC2_uni_R. In the source study's methods: Each sample was normalized by randomly selecting 1 million high-quality reads, each carrying a distinct molecular identifier. Reads sharing molecular identifiers were discarded rather than binned into consensus sequences. MiTCR, with a Q25 quality threshold and the strictest error-elimination algorithm, was used for CDR3 identification, clonotype clustering and error correction. Lower-bound total TCR beta diversity was estimated with a nonparametric unseen species model using Euler transformation. TCRdb trimmed the raw reads at Q25, called clones with MiXCR and kept productive beta chains. When rows share a CDR3 protein, they turn into one entry using the most common DNA and genes. The V and J calls reflect TCRdb's pipeline rather than the authors' work. This sample gives 800,000 or so distinct CDR3 sequences in total; 20% to 25% of them show up just once. The top ten clonotypes cover approximately 3.7% of the sample.

A further study also used this sample, focusing on T cells of mothers and their children. As the second paper documents: Donors were nine systemically healthy Caucasian individuals: three mothers and their six children. cDNA synthesis consumed the entire amount of extracted RNA, loaded at approximately 1.6 ug RNA in each 15 ul reaction. In the second PCR, the M1S primer introduced both the sample barcodes and 2-4 random nucleotides. Each mother yielded over 8 million TCR beta CDR3 reads and each child 2.5 million to 3 million reads. In both related and unrelated pairs, thymic selection shapes the output of TCR recombination in a similar way, with inherited differences having only a minor effect. Related mother-child pairs always showed normalized repertoire overlap that was slightly higher than in unrelated mother-child pairs, though the difference was never significant. Persistent microchimeric T cell clones were not detected, at a sensitivity of approximately 93 clones per million clonotypes. To look for features that set related mother-child pairs apart from unrelated individuals, the researchers ran deep NGS to compare the TCR beta repertoires of mothers and children. Mothers averaged roughly 36 +/- 4 years of age and children averaged about 10 +/- 4 years. After adapter ligation was performed with NEBNext reagents, the libraries were sequenced on an Illumina HiSeq 2000 with 100+100 nt paired-end reads. Mother and child libraries were prepared a month apart and sequenced in separate runs to prevent cross-contamination. For each donor, between about 500,000 and 2,000,000 distinct TCR beta clonotypes were identified. Naive TCR beta clonotypes were estimated from low-frequency clonotypes matched to each donor's FACS-determined naive share, without sorting.

The chain is assembled from TRBV20-1 and TRBJ1-1, with a tentative D gene TRBD1 over 5 matching bases. This TCR was sampled from a boy between 5 and 17 years old in good health. Sample: blood. The CDR3 region reads CSAREGDPRMGEAFF. The DNA sequence follows: TGCAGTGCTAGAGAGGGGGACCCCCGGATGGGTGAAGCTTTCTTT.